These 3 T cell receptor beta chains share one sample of origin, sequenced in a study of blood T cell repertoires in COVID-19. Using immunoSEQ multiplex PCR, the repertoire was profiled, and TCRdb retains in-frame clones only, with some absent. The sample yields about 150,000 clones, 85% to 90% seen once. The sample was peripheral blood. These receptors were collected from a man between 18 and 29 years old with COVID-19, enrolled during active disease.

The chain is built from TRBV7-9 and TRBJ2-3; 10 bases are a match to TRBD2. V was clipped by 5 bases and J by 2 bases; unmatched bases: 4. The CDR3 spans 15 residues. Germline V gives CDR1 SEHNR, CDR2 FQNEAQ (reference sequence). The CDR3 sequence is CASSTLAGFTDTQYF. The CDR3 bases are TGTGCCAGCAGCACACTAGCGGGGTTCACAGATACGCAGTATTTT.

V is TRBV4-2 and J is TRBJ1-3; unclear D gene. With 0 bases removed from V and 3 bases from J, the gap between germline ends came to 9 bases. Germline V gives CDR1 LGHNA, CDR2 YNFKEQ. This CDR3 spans 15 amino acids. CDR3 nucleotide sequence: TGTGCCAGCAGCCAAGATGGGAGGCTTGGAAACACCATATATTTT. This gives the protein CASSQDGRLGNTIYF.

The rearrangement uses TRBV11-3 and TRBJ2-1, with 9 positions matching TRBD1. The CDR3 consists of 14 residues. V dropped 1 base and J dropped 12; count of bases not matched to a gene: 7. In germline, CDR1 is SGHNT, CDR2 YENEEA. CDR3 nucleotides: TGTGCCAGCAGCTTAGGGGGACAGGGAAAGGTGCAGTTCTTC. Translated, it gives CASSLGGQGKVQFF.